The sequence of this TCR beta chain was determined in a study of blood T cell repertoires in COVID-19. Study background: Each recovered donor of Cohort 3 presented with two negative PCRs, clearance, or symptom resolution. PBMCs, B-cell-depleted T cells, or T cells provided the cDNA or gDNA that made up the material.

With V trimmed by 6 bases and J by 6 bases, 14 bases remained unmatched. Germline V gene lookup returns CDR1 MDHEN and CDR2 SYDVKM. This CDR3 has 17 amino acids. Profiling relied on immunoSEQ multiplex PCR, and the TCRdb table lists in-frame clones only, not all of them. The data contain roughly 150,000 clones, 79% of them singletons. Input material: PBMCs or T cells enriched from blood (not recorded which). The origin of this receptor is a woman aged 70-85 years in a cohort exposed to, infected with or recovered from COVID-19 (not recorded which). The rearrangement uses TRBV28 and TRBJ2-2; 9 positions match TRBD1. The CDR3 is CASSRITGGLEAGELFF. The CDR3 region has the DNA TGTGCCAGCAGCCGAATCACAGGGGGCCTTGAGGCCGGGGAGCTGTTTTTT.